These 30 T cell receptor beta chains share one sample of origin, sequenced in a study of T cells in Graves' hyperthyroidism and ophthalmopathy. Amplification of TCR beta CDR3 regions used RNA as the template. Carried out on the TCR CDR3, a first-round RT-PCR used the HTBI primer set. One entry per CDR3 protein results from TCRdb running MiXCR on the multiplex PCR reads. The repertoire holds roughly 570,000 distinct CDR3 sequences, with about 15% as singletons. Sequencing was done on a sample of blood. Receptors were obtained from a woman aged 30 to 39 with Graves' hyperthyroidism.

This clonotype came up many times. The rearrangement joins TRBV24-1 to TRBJ2-3, with a weak D call TRBD2 (5 bases). The CDR3 length is 13 residues. The germline CDR1 and CDR2 sequences are KGHDR and SFDVKD. V was pared by 4 bases and J by 8 bases, with 12 bases between. The CDR3 DNA reads TGTGCCACCAGTGACCCTAGGAGCGGTACGCAGTATTTT. It specifies CATSDPRSGTQYF.

In this sample, this clonotype turned up many times. The chain links TRBV5-1 to TRBJ2-1; the match to TRBD2 covers 7 bases. The V segment lost 2 bases and the J segment 9 bases; nucleotides outside the gene matches: 14. CDR3 size: 16 residues. CDR1 SGHRS and CDR2 YFSETQ come from the germline V gene. In nucleotides, the CDR3 is TGCGCCAGCAGCTTCCGAAGCGGGACCAGTTTGGGTGAGCAGTTCTTC. Translating it yields CASSFRSGTSLGEQFF. The full variable domain, its missing parts supplied by reference TRBV5-1 and TRBJ2-1, is KAGVTQTPRYLIKTRGQQVTLSCSPISGHRSVSWYQQTPGQGLQFLFEYFSETQRNKGNFPGRFSGRQFSNSRSEMNVSTLELGDSALYLCASSFRSGTSLGEQFFGPGTRLTVL.

A few counts support this clonotype. The chain recombines TRBV18 with TRBJ2-1, with D perhaps TRBD2 (5 bases). The CDR3 runs to 14 residues. The V gene's germline CDR1 is KGHSH and CDR2 LQKENI. Trimming left V 4 bases short and J 8 bases short, with 15 bases between. CDR3 bases: TGTGCCAGCTCACTGTCGGGGAGCCGCCATGAGCAGTTCTTC. The encoded protein is CASSLSGSRHEQFF.

This clonotype came up many times. This rearrangement joins TRBV3-1 to TRBJ2-7; 9 nucleotides match TRBD2. Germline CDR1 reads LGHDT; CDR2 reads YNNKEL (reference sequence). The CDR3 totals 15 residues. With 4 bases clipped from V and 0 bases from J, the junction kept 4 bases outside the gene matches. CDR3 DNA sequence: TGTGCCAGCAGCCTCGAACTAGCGGGCTCCTACGAGCAGTACTTC. Its protein product is CASSLELAGSYEQYF.

This rearrangement joins TRBV30 to TRBJ2-6; either TRBD1 or TRBD2 may supply D (6 bases each). The CDR3 loop spans 15 amino acids. Trimming removed 0 bases at V and 2 bases at J, with 8 bases between. Looked up from germline, CDR1 is GTSNPN and CDR2 is SVGIG (reference sequence). The CDR3 loop reads CAWSVGGAGANVLTF. Written as DNA, the CDR3 is TGTGCCTGGAGTGTCGGGGGCGCTGGGGCCAACGTCCTGACTTTC.

In this sample, this clonotype turned up once. One junction end does not reproduce the germline sequence, and a read error may be involved. The CDR3 DNA sequence: TGTGCCAACAGCTGGCGACAGGACTATAATTCACCCCTCCACTTT. Amino acid sequence: CANSWRQDYNSPLHF. This chain links TRBV7-9 with TRBJ1-6, with a possible D match to TRBD1 (6 bases). The CDR3 contains 15 residues. Germline V gene data show CDR1 as SEHNR and CDR2 as FQNEAQ (reference sequence).

The chain couples TRBV6-1 to TRBJ2-7; TRBD2 agrees at 8 bases. Germline CDR1 MNHNS, CDR2 SASEGT. With 6 bases clipped from V and 2 bases from J, the junction kept 6 bases outside the gene matches. This CDR3 has 14 amino acids. CDR3 region: CASSRTSPPYEQYF. The CDR3 DNA reads as TGTGCCAGCAGCCGGACTAGCCCTCCCTACGAGCAGTACTTC.

This clonotype showed up many times. CDR3 region: CASSLGQGARETQYF. CDR3 in DNA: TGTGCCAGCAGCCTTGGACAGGGGGCGCGAGAGACCCAGTACTTC. The V and J genes are TRBV7-9 and TRBJ2-5; 11 nucleotides agree with TRBD1. The CDR3 contains 15 residues. CDR1 and CDR2 (germline): SEHNR, FQNEAQ (reference sequence). V lost 5 bases to trimming and J lost 4 bases; unmatched junction nucleotides: 6. The full variable domain, rest sourced from reference TRBV7-9 and TRBJ2-5, is DTGVSQNPRHKITKRGQNVTFRCDPISEHNRLYWYRQTLGQGPEFLTYFQNEAQLEKSRLLSDRFSAERPKGSFSTLEIQRTEQGDSAMYLCASSLGQGARETQYFGPGTRLLVL.

This clonotype turned up a few times. V is TRBV18 and J is TRBJ1-5, with TRBD1 matching 7 bases. The CDR3 runs to 14 residues. Per germline, CDR1 KGHSH and CDR2 LQKENI. With 4 bases clipped from V and 4 bases from J, the junction kept 4 bases outside the gene matches. CDR3 residues: CASSQGTVNQPQHF. CDR3 DNA sequence: TGTGCCAGCTCACAAGGGACAGTTAATCAGCCCCAGCATTTT.

Only a few counts were recorded for this clonotype. V and J are TRBV7-9 and TRBJ1-1; D might be TRBD1 (6 bases). From germline, CDR1 is SEHNR and CDR2 FQNEAQ (reference sequence). The V and J ends lost 3 bases and 0 bases respectively, with 14 bases between them. This CDR3 spans 16 amino acids. The CDR3 region is CASSLGGRGMNTEAFF. The CDR3 DNA reads TGTGCCAGCAGCTTGGGTGGCAGGGGAATGAACACTGAAGCTTTCTTT.

In the case of this clonotype: One base away lies a much larger clone, so this may be a sequencing read error. V gene TRBV5-1 combines with J gene TRBJ2-7; D is unclear. V shed 2 bases and J shed 7 bases, with 13 bases lying between them. The CDR3 has 13 amino acids. CDR1 is SGHRS, CDR2 YFSETQ, per germline. CDR3 nucleotides: TGCGCCAGCAGCTTTTCTAGGGCCAATGAGCAGTACTTC. Translated: CASSFSRANEQYF. The full variable domain, in which reference TRBV5-1 and TRBJ2-7 provide the parts outside the CDR3, is KAGVTQTPRYLIKTRGQQVTLSCSPISGHRSVSWYQQTPGQGLQFLFEYFSETQRNKGNFPGRFSGRQFSNSRSEMNVSTLELGDSALYLCASSFSRANEQYFGPGTRLTVT.

This clonotype was picked up many times. The chain combines TRBV27 with TRBJ2-7, with 7 bases that match TRBD1. The CDR3 loop spans 12 amino acids. V trimming: 8 bases; J trimming: 5 bases; junction bases outside the gene matches: 6. In germline, CDR1 is MNHEY, CDR2 SMNVEV (reference sequence). CDR3 sequence (DNA): TGTGCCAGCTGGGACAGTAACGACGAGCAGTACTTC. It encodes CASWDSNDEQYF.

This rearrangement joins TRBV7-9 to TRBJ1-1; tentatively, D is TRBD1 (6 bases). Germline CDR1 is SEHNR and CDR2 is FQNEAQ (reference sequence). CDR3 length: 14 residues. The germline V and J ends were trimmed by 4 bases and 3 bases, with 12 bases remaining between them. The CDR3: CASSSLSGDTEAFF. As DNA, the CDR3 is TGTGCCAGCAGCTCCTTATCAGGGGACACTGAAGCTTTCTTT. Based on the CDR3 plus reference TRBV7-9 and TRBJ1-1, the full variable domain is DTGVSQNPRHKITKRGQNVTFRCDPISEHNRLYWYRQTLGQGPEFLTYFQNEAQLEKSRLLSDRFSAERPKGSFSTLEIQRTEQGDSAMYLCASSSLSGDTEAFFGQGTRLTVV.

This clonotype was seen a handful of times. J is TRBJ2-1 and V is TRBV7-8; no clear D gene. The CDR3 has 11 residues. CDR1 SGHVS and CDR2 FQNEAQ come from the germline V gene. Trimming took off 6 bases at V and 9 bases at J, with 9 bases between the two ends. The CDR3 is CASSAHVEQFF. The CDR3, as DNA: TGTGCCAGCAGTGCCCACGTTGAGCAGTTCTTC. Full variable domain (missing parts from reference TRBV7-8 and TRBJ2-1): GAGVSQSPRYKVAKRGQDVALRCDPISGHVSLFWYQQALGQGPEFLTYFQNEAQLDKSGLPSDRFFAERPEGSVSTLKIQRTQQEDSAVYLCASSAHVEQFFGPGTRLTVL.

Notes on this clonotype: A junction end diverges from the germline sequence, so it may reflect a read error. The chain joins TRBV9 to TRBJ2-1; TRBD2 agrees at 7 bases. This CDR3 region has 17 residues. Germline V lookup: CDR1 SGDLS, CDR2 YYNGEE. The CDR3 DNA is TGTGCCAACAGCCCTCAGACTAGCTTAATCGCCTACAATGAGCAGTTCTTC. It yields the protein CANSPQTSLIAYNEQFF. Together with reference TRBV9 and TRBJ2-1, the CDR3 gives the full variable domain: DSGVTQTPKHLITATGQRVTLRCSPRSGDLSVYWYQQSLDQGLQFLIQYYNGEERAKGNILERFSAQQFPDLHSELNLSSLELGDSALYFCANSPQTSLIAYNEQFFGPGTRLTVL.

This clonotype was detected many times. This chain connects TRBV12-3 or TRBV12-4 to TRBJ2-7; TRBD2 aligns across 9 bases. With 0 bases clipped from V and 5 bases from J, the junction kept 2 bases outside the gene matches. The CDR3 runs to 14 residues. Written as DNA, the CDR3 is TGTGCCAGCAGTTTAGCCGCGGGGGGGAACGAGCAGTACTTC. Encoded protein: CASSLAAGGNEQYF.

The V call is TRBV19, the J call TRBJ2-1; 8 positions match TRBD2. J was trimmed by 5 bases and V by 2 bases; bases with no gene match: 2. CDR1 is LNHDA, CDR2 SQIVND, per germline (reference sequence). CDR3 size: 14 residues. Here the CDR3 DNA reads TGTGCCAGTAGTATAACTAGCGGAGACAATGAGCAGTTCTTC. Protein sequence: CASSITSGDNEQFF.

This clonotype was found a few times. The chain links TRBV6-1 to TRBJ2-1; TRBD2 matches 8 bases. The germline V gene has CDR1 MNHNS and CDR2 SASEGT. Germline trimming cut 4 bases from V and 2 bases from J; bases unmatched to any gene: 1. The CDR3 has 14 residues. CDR3 nucleotides: TGTGCCAGCAGTGCGACTAGCGCCTACAATGAGCAGTTCTTC. This gives the protein CASSATSAYNEQFF.

This clonotype was seen at least ten times. CDR3 DNA sequence: TGCAGCGTTGTCCCTAGCGGGAGGGCCGCAGAGACCCAGTACTTC. Protein sequence: CSVVPSGRAAETQYF. This chain connects TRBV29-1 to TRBJ2-5; 12 nucleotides match TRBD2. The CDR3 totals 15 residues. CDR1 and CDR2 (germline): SQVTM, ANQGSEA. J gave up 4 bases and V 4 bases, and 7 bases lay outside the gene matches.

A few counts support this clonotype. V is TRBV4-3 and J is TRBJ2-1; D might be TRBD1 (6 bases). Germline CDR1 is LGHNA and CDR2 is YSLEER. The CDR3 contains 14 residues. Trimming removed 1 base at V and 7 bases at J, with 11 bases between. The CDR3 here is CASSQGTAGNEQFF. CDR3 sequence (DNA): TGCGCCAGCAGCCAAGGGACAGCCGGAAATGAGCAGTTCTTC.

A single count supports this clonotype. The chain joins TRBV2 to TRBJ1-2, with 9 bases aligning to TRBD1. The CDR3 runs 14 residues. The V segment lost 4 bases and the J segment 7 bases; nucleotides outside the gene matches: 7. CDR1 and CDR2 (germline): SNHLY, FYNNEI. The CDR3 sequence is CASSAQGARGGYTF. The DNA of the CDR3 is TGTGCCAGCAGTGCACAGGGGGCGCGGGGTGGCTACACCTTC.

This clonotype has ten or more counts. The rearrangement joins TRBV7-2 to TRBJ2-3; 9 bases line up with TRBD2. The J segment lost 2 bases and the V segment lost 1 base, leaving 4 bases of the junction unmatched. The CDR3 covers 16 residues. The germline V gene encodes CDR1 SGHTA and CDR2 FQGNSA. The DNA for the CDR3 is TGTGCCAGCAGCTTAGAGGCGGGGGGGGTCACAGATACGCAGTATTTT. Its translation is CASSLEAGGVTDTQYF.

This clonotype was seen repeatedly, ten times or more. This chain uses TRBV9 with TRBJ2-3; tentative D call: TRBD2 (6 bases). Trimming removed 0 bases from V and 1 base from J, with 15 bases in between. The length of the CDR3 is 17 residues. CDR1 and CDR2 from the germline V gene are SGDLS and YYNGEE. CDR3 residues: CASSVEKGGAGTDTQYF. CDR3 bases: TGTGCCAGCAGCGTAGAGAAGGGCGGGGCAGGCACAGATACGCAGTATTTT. Full variable domain (remainder filled in from reference TRBV9 and TRBJ2-3): DSGVTQTPKHLITATGQRVTLRCSPRSGDLSVYWYQQSLDQGLQFLIQYYNGEERAKGNILERFSAQQFPDLHSELNLSSLELGDSALYFCASSVEKGGAGTDTQYFGPGTRLTVL.

This clonotype was detected ten times or more. This chain connects TRBV12-3 or TRBV12-4 to TRBJ2-2; 8 bases line up with TRBD2. This CDR3 comprises 16 residues. V lost 3 bases to trimming and J lost 0 bases; unmatched junction nucleotides: 3. The CDR3 protein is CASSFGSGTNTGELFF. The CDR3 DNA reads TGTGCCAGCAGTTTCGGTAGCGGGACGAACACCGGGGAGCTGTTTTTT.

There are many counts of this clonotype. The chain carries TRBV6-1 and TRBJ1-4; a possible D gene is TRBD1 (6 bases). V was trimmed by 3 bases and J by 6 bases, leaving 11 bases between them. CDR1 and CDR2 from the germline V gene are MNHNS and SASEGT. This CDR3 region has 14 residues. Here the CDR3 reads CASSDRAGDEKLFF. The CDR3 DNA is TGTGCCAGCAGTGACAGGGCAGGGGATGAAAAACTGTTTTTT.

This clonotype came up many times. The CDR3 spells CASSLDRKGYEQYF. The CDR3 DNA sequence: TGTGCCAGCAGTTTGGACAGGAAAGGGTACGAGCAGTACTTC. The chain uses TRBV12-3 or TRBV12-4 and TRBJ2-7, with 7 bases identical to TRBD1. After removal of 3 bases from V and 4 bases from J, the junction contained 6 bases not matched to a gene. The CDR3 is made up of 14 amino acids.

This clonotype was detected only a few times. The chain couples TRBV28 to TRBJ1-2; 10 nucleotides line up with TRBD1. Germline V CDR1 and CDR2: MDHEN, SYDVKM. The CDR3 extends over 16 amino acids. With 3 bases clipped from V and 4 bases from J, the junction kept 8 bases outside the gene matches. CDR3 DNA sequence: TGTGCCAGCAGTTTTACCGGGACAGGGGATGTCTATGGCTACACCTTC. Amino acids: CASSFTGTGDVYGYTF.

The V and J genes are TRBV12-3 or TRBV12-4 and TRBJ1-3; 10 nucleotides align to TRBD1. V lost 5 bases and J lost 3; bases outside the gene matches: 4. The CDR3 runs 15 residues. This CDR3 reads CASSPGTGVGNTIYF. CDR3 DNA: TGTGCCAGCAGTCCCGGGACAGGGGTTGGAAACACCATATATTTT.

This clonotype was found a few times. The CDR3 spells CASRVRGTTGELFF. CDR3 nucleotides: TGTGCCAGCAGAGTCAGGGGGACCACCGGGGAGCTGTTTTTT. This chain joins TRBV13 and TRBJ2-2; TRBD1 matches 7 bases. Germline CDR1 reads PRHDT; CDR2 reads FYEKMQ (reference sequence). This CDR3 is 14 amino acids long. After removal of 6 bases from V and 4 bases from J, the junction contained 5 bases not matched to a gene.

The rearrangement joins TRBV12-5 to TRBJ1-1, with D hard to call. The CDR3 sequence is 17 residues long. Trimming removed 0 bases from V and 0 bases from J, with 14 bases in between. Germline V gene lookup returns CDR1 LGHNT and CDR2 FRNRAP. The CDR3 is CASGLVRVEGMNTEAFF. The CDR3 nucleotides are TGTGCTAGTGGTTTGGTACGTGTGGAGGGCATGAACACTGAAGCTTTCTTT.